The next 27 T cell receptor beta chains were all read from a single sample in a study of identical twins. One entry per CDR3 protein results from TCRdb running MiXCR on the 5' RACE reads. The table has a few hundred thousand distinct CDR3 sequences, more than 9.5% seen once. The sample also formed part of further work on yellow fever vaccine responses in identical twins.

Specimen: memory (CD45RO+) T cells sorted from blood. The source is a woman aged 18-29 years in good health.

This clonotype was counted between two and nine times. The chain carries TRBV6-1 and TRBJ2-5; 10 nucleotides line up with TRBD2. Trimming cost V 6 bases and J 1 base; bases outside gene matches: 5. Germline V gene data show CDR1 as MNHNS and CDR2 as SASEGT. The CDR3 spans 15 residues. CDR3 nucleotides: TGTGCCAGCAGAACTAGCGGGACGGCCCAAGAGACCCAGTACTTC. It yields the protein CASRTSGTAQETQYF.

The sample holds a few counts of this clonotype. V gene TRBV2 combines with J gene TRBJ2-7, with 9 bases that match TRBD1. The V segment lost 5 bases and the J segment 7 bases; nucleotides outside the gene matches: 6. Germline lookup yields CDR1 SNHLY and CDR2 FYNNEI. The CDR3 extends over 13 amino acids. The CDR3 nucleotides are TGTGCCAGCAGTTTGGACAGGGGATGGGAGCAGTACTTC. This translates into CASSLDRGWEQYF.

In its sample, this clonotype was seen a few times. The V gene is TRBV3-1, the J gene TRBJ2-1; 7 nucleotides agree with TRBD2. Germline CDR1 and CDR2: LGHDT and YNNKEL (reference sequence). V lost 7 bases and J lost 3; bases outside the gene matches: 3. The CDR3 is 13 residues long. The CDR3, as DNA: TGTGCCAGCACCCGGGGGGACTACAATGAGCAGTTCTTC. It codes for CASTRGDYNEQFF.

This clonotype was observed many times. V gene TRBV27 combines with J gene TRBJ2-1; unclear D gene. This CDR3 is built from 14 residues. The germline CDR1 and CDR2 sequences are MNHEY and SMNVEV (reference sequence). Trimming removed 2 bases from V and 4 bases from J, with 9 bases in between. The CDR3 protein is CASSLQPEYNEQFF. CDR3 nucleotides: TGTGCCAGCAGTTTACAGCCAGAGTACAATGAGCAGTTCTTC.

This clonotype was seen at least ten times. CDR3 nucleotide sequence: TGTGCCAGCAGTTTAAAGACGAACACTGAAGCTTTCTTT. It codes for CASSLKTNTEAFF. The J gene is TRBJ1-1, the V gene TRBV12-3 or TRBV12-4, with no clear D. Trimming removed 2 bases at V and 1 base at J, with 5 bases between. The CDR3 is 13 amino acids.

The rearrangement uses TRBV5-6 and TRBJ2-3, with a tentative D call TRBD2 (6 bases). Germline V gene lookup returns CDR1 SGHDT and CDR2 YYEEEE. V was pared by 4 bases and J by 2 bases, with 14 bases between. This CDR3 comprises 15 residues. The CDR3 reads CASSPQAGYTDTQYF. The CDR3 DNA sequence: TGTGCCAGCAGCCCCCAAGCGGGTTACACAGATACGCAGTATTTT.

In this sample, this clonotype turned up many times. V usage is TRBV7-2 and J usage is TRBJ1-1; D is uncertain. The CDR3 consists of 13 residues. The germline V gene encodes CDR1 SGHTA and CDR2 FQGNSA. Between the trimmed V and J ends, which lost 5 bases and 1 base, there was a span of 8 bases. The CDR3 loop is CASSLRQNTEAFF. The CDR3 DNA is TGTGCCAGCAGCCTGAGACAGAACACTGAAGCTTTCTTT.

This clonotype has more than one count but fewer than ten. V and J are TRBV5-5 and TRBJ2-3; D gene ambiguous. This CDR3 is 14 amino acids long. The V and J ends lost 1 base and 6 bases respectively, with 12 bases between them. CDR1 and CDR2 from the germline V gene are SGHKS and YYEKEE (reference sequence). Here the CDR3 DNA reads TGTGCCAGCAGCTTGAGTCCTCGTGGGGATACGCAGTATTTT. It translates to CASSLSPRGDTQYF.

This clonotype was recorded a few times. The chain uses TRBV5-5 and TRBJ2-7, with D perhaps matching TRBD1 (6 bases). The CDR3 loop spans 14 amino acids. V lost 4 bases, J lost 5 bases, and 16 bases lay in between. Germline CDR1 and CDR2: SGHKS and YYEKEE (reference sequence). DNA for the CDR3: TGTGCCAGCAGCGACCCAGGGGTCCGGGACGAGCAGTACTTC. Protein product: CASSDPGVRDEQYF.

This clonotype was seen repeatedly, ten times or more. This chain joins TRBV6-4 and TRBJ2-3; 7 bases fit TRBD2. V gave up 5 bases and J gave up 4 bases; unmatched junction bases: 3. CDR3 length: 13 amino acids. The germline CDR1 and CDR2 sequences are MRHNA and SNTAGT. CDR3 nucleotide sequence: TGTGCCAGCAGTAGCGGGGCTGCAGATACGCAGTATTTT. This sequence encodes CASSSGAADTQYF.

The chain has TRBV30 and TRBJ2-2, with 7 bases identical to TRBD1. CDR3 length: 14 residues. V lost 3 bases to trimming and J lost 4 bases; unmatched junction nucleotides: 5. Per germline, CDR1 GTSNPN and CDR2 SVGIG (reference sequence). This CDR3 is CAWSQNRGTGELFF. The DNA of the CDR3 is TGTGCCTGGAGCCAGAACAGGGGCACCGGGGAGCTGTTTTTT.

J is TRBJ1-4 and V is TRBV20-1; D is uncertain. With 2 bases removed from V and 5 bases from J, the gap between germline ends came to 9 bases. Germline V lookup: CDR1 DFQATT, CDR2 SNEGSKA (reference sequence). The CDR3 is 13 amino acids. CDR3 DNA: TGCAGTGCTAGACAGACTCAGAATGAAAAACTGTTTTTT. The encoded protein is CSARQTQNEKLFF.

In DNA form, the CDR3 reads TGTGCCAGCAGCTTGGCGGGGGGATACTCCTACAATGAGCAGTTCTTC. Its translation is CASSLAGGYSYNEQFF. V usage is TRBV11-2 and J usage is TRBJ2-1, with TRBD2 matching 8 bases. V dropped 3 bases and J dropped 0; count of bases not matched to a gene: 4. Germline CDR1 SGHAT, CDR2 FQNNGV. The CDR3 runs to 16 residues.

This clonotype was seen a handful of times. V gene TRBV20-1 combines with J gene TRBJ2-2, with D possibly matching TRBD1 (5 bases). CDR1 is DFQATT and CDR2 is SNEGSKA in the germline V gene (reference sequence). This CDR3 comprises 12 residues. V shed 3 bases and J shed 3 bases, with 5 bases lying between them. CDR3 DNA sequence: TGCAGTGCTAGCAGGGACACCGGGGAGCTGTTTTTT. Amino acids: CSASRDTGELFF.

This clonotype was recorded a few times. The V and J genes are TRBV25-1 and TRBJ2-7; perhaps TRBD2 as D (6 bases). Per germline, CDR1 MGHDK and CDR2 SYGVNS. Trimming shortened V by 2 bases and J by 0 bases, and 11 bases separated the two germline ends. The CDR3 is 15 residues long. The CDR3, as DNA: TGTGCCAGCAGTGAAGAGCGGGTAAACTCCTACGAGCAGTACTTC. Translating it yields CASSEERVNSYEQYF.

This clonotype was observed a handful of times. This chain connects TRBV28 to TRBJ2-7; 9 nucleotides match TRBD1. Trimming took 3 bases from V and 2 from J; bases not matched to a gene: 5. Germline values: CDR1 MDHEN, CDR2 SYDVKM. This CDR3 spans 15 amino acids. The CDR3 loop is CASSLSRTGAYEQYF. In nucleotides, the CDR3 is TGTGCCAGCAGTTTGTCGCGGACAGGGGCCTACGAGCAGTACTTC.

The table lists this clonotype with many counts. The rearrangement links TRBV29-1 to TRBJ2-5, with TRBD1 identical over 9 bases. CDR1 is SQVTM, CDR2 ANQGSEA, per germline. Trimming took 3 bases from V and 5 from J; bases not matched to a gene: 7. CDR3 size: 14 residues. The CDR3: CSVDLGQGMETQYF. The CDR3, as DNA: TGCAGCGTTGATCTGGGACAGGGAATGGAGACCCAGTACTTC.

The V call is TRBV3-1, the J call TRBJ2-3; D not certain. The germline gives CDR1 LGHDT, CDR2 YNNKEL (reference sequence). V dropped 5 bases and J dropped 0 bases, with 15 bases sitting between them. The CDR3 is made up of 16 amino acids. In DNA form, the CDR3 reads TGTGCCAGCAGCAAACGGACCAGAGCTAGCACAGATACGCAGTATTTT. It specifies CASSKRTRASTDTQYF.

V gene TRBV27 combines with J gene TRBJ2-1; D is perhaps TRBD1 or TRBD2 (5 bases each). Trimming took off 5 bases at V and 7 bases at J, with 24 bases between the two ends. The CDR3 runs to 17 residues. The germline V gene has CDR1 MNHEY and CDR2 SMNVEV (reference sequence). The CDR3 DNA reads TGTGCCAGCAGTATAATTCATAAGGGGACCCAAGGAAATGAGCAGTTCTTC. Translating gives CASSIIHKGTQGNEQFF.

This chain joins TRBV13 and TRBJ2-5; perhaps TRBD1 as D (5 bases). The germline gives CDR1 PRHDT, CDR2 FYEKMQ (reference sequence). V lost 5 bases, J lost 5 bases, and 21 bases lay in between. The CDR3 is 16 residues long. The CDR3 coding sequence is TGTGCCAGCAGCGGCCCAAAAGTGGGGCTGGGGGAGACCCAGTACTTC. It translates to CASSGPKVGLGETQYF.

In its sample, this clonotype was seen a few times. The rearrangement uses TRBV28 and TRBJ2-7; D gene unclear. The CDR3 runs to 13 residues. CDR1 is MDHEN and CDR2 is SYDVKM in the germline V gene. Trimming removed 3 bases at V and 0 bases at J, with 6 bases between. The CDR3 reads CASSLSSSYEQYF. CDR3 sequence (DNA): TGTGCCAGCAGTTTGTCGAGCTCCTACGAGCAGTACTTC.

A few counts support this clonotype. The chain uses TRBV20-1 and TRBJ2-3; D gene unclear. This CDR3 spans 13 amino acids. Germline V gives CDR1 DFQATT, CDR2 SNEGSKA (reference sequence). Trimming shortened V by 0 bases and J by 2 bases, and 6 bases separated the two germline ends. The CDR3 region has the DNA TGCAGTGCTAGAGATCTTGCCACAGATACGCAGTATTTT. It translates to CSARDLATDTQYF.

At least ten counts were recorded for this clonotype. The gene calls are TRBV5-1 and TRBJ2-3; 11 bases map to TRBD2. The trim removed 5 bases at V and 5 bases at J, leaving 4 bases unmatched. The germline V gene encodes CDR1 SGHRS and CDR2 YFSETQ. The CDR3 consists of 14 residues. The CDR3 region is CASRQLAGVDTQYF. CDR3 sequence (DNA): TGCGCCAGCAGACAACTAGCGGGGGTAGATACGCAGTATTTT.

This clonotype was counted between two and nine times. The chain uses TRBV3-1 and TRBJ2-3; 9 bases line up with TRBD2. V lost 3 bases to trimming and J lost 2 bases; unmatched junction nucleotides: 12. The CDR3 totals 18 residues. Germline V gene sequence: CDR1 LGHDT, CDR2 YNNKEL (reference sequence). In DNA form, the CDR3 reads TGTGCCAGCAGCCAGACGAGGGTTAGCGGGGGAAACACAGATACGCAGTATTTT. Protein sequence: CASSQTRVSGGNTDTQYF.

This clonotype has a handful of counts. The chain joins TRBV30 to TRBJ2-7; 7 bases map to TRBD1. Trimming removed 1 base from V and 3 bases from J; junction bases left unmatched: 9. In germline, CDR1 is GTSNPN, CDR2 SVGIG (reference sequence). This CDR3 is 15 amino acids long. CDR3 in amino acids: CAWSGKAGGDYEQYF. The DNA for the CDR3 is TGTGCCTGGAGTGGTAAGGCAGGGGGAGACTACGAGCAGTACTTC.

This chain uses TRBV6-1 with TRBJ1-2; TRBD1 agrees at 7 bases. The CDR3 spans 12 residues. The germline gives CDR1 MNHNS, CDR2 SASEGT. Germline trimming cut 6 bases from V and 8 bases from J; bases unmatched to any gene: 6. The CDR3 sequence: CASSRQGGGYTF. CDR3 nucleotides: TGTGCCAGCAGCAGACAGGGAGGGGGCTACACCTTC.

This clonotype was detected ten times or more. This chain uses TRBV12-3 or TRBV12-4 with TRBJ1-6; 10 bases align to TRBD1. There are 15 residues in the CDR3. The V and J ends lost 0 bases and 8 bases, in that order; junction bases with no gene match: 1. This chain's CDR3 is CASSLATGGDSPLHF. CDR3 in DNA: TGTGCCAGCAGTTTAGCGACAGGGGGCGATTCACCCCTCCACTTT.